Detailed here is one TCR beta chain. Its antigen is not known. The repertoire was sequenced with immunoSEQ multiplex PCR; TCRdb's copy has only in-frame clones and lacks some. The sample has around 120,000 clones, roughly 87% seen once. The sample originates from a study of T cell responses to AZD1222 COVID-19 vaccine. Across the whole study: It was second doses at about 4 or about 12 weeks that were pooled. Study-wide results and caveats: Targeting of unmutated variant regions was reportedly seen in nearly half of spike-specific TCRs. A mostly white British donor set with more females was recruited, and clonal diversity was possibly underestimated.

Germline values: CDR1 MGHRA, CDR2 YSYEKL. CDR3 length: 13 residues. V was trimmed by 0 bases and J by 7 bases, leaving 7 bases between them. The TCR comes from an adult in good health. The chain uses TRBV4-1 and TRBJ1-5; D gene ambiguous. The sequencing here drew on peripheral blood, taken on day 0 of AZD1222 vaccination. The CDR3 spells CASSQEPQQPQHF. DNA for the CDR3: TGCGCCAGCAGCCAAGAACCACAACAGCCCCAGCATTTT.